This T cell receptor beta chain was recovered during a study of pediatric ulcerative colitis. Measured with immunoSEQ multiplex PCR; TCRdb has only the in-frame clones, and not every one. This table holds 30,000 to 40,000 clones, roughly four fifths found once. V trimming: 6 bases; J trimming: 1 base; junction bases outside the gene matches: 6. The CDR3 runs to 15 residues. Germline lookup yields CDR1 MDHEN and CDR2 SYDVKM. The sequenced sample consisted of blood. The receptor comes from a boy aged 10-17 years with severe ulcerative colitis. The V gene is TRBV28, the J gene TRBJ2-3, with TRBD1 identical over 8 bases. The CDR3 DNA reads TGTGCCAGCAGCACAGGGGGGCTCCGCACAGATACGCAGTATTTT. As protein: CASSTGGLRTDTQYF.